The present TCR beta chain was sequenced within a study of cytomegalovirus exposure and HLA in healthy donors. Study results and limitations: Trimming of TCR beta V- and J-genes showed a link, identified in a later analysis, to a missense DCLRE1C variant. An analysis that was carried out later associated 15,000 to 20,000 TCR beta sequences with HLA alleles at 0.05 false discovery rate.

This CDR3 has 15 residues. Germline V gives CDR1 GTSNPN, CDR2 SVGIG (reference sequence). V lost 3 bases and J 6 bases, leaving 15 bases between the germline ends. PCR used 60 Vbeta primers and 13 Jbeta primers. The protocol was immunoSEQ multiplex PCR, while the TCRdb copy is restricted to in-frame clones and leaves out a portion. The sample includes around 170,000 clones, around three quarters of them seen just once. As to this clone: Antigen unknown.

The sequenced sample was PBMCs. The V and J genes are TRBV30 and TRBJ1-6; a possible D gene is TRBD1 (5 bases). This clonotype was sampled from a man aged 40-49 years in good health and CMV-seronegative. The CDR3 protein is CAWSVRGKSNSPLHF. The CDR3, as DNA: TGTGCCTGGAGCGTACGGGGGAAAAGTAATTCACCCCTCCACTTT.